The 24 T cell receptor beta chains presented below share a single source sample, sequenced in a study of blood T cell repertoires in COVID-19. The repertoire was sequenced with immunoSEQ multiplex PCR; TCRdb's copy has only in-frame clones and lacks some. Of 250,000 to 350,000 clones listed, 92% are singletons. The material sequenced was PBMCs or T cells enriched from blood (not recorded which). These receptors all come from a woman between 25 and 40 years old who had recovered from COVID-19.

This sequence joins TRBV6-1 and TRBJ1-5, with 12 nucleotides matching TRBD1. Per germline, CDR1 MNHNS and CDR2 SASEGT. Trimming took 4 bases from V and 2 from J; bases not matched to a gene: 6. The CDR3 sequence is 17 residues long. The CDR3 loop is CASSASGTGGRNQPQHF. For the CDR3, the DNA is TGTGCCAGCAGTGCTTCTGGGACAGGGGGCCGCAATCAGCCCCAGCATTTT.

The chain's CDR3 is CASTLAGRLYEQYF. DNA of the CDR3: TGTGCCAGCACCCTGGCGGGACGCCTCTACGAGCAGTACTTC. This rearrangement joins TRBV28 to TRBJ2-7; D perhaps matches TRBD2 (6 bases). Trimming stripped 7 bases from V and 3 bases from J, with 16 bases between. Germline V lookup: CDR1 MDHEN, CDR2 SYDVKM. CDR3 length equals 14 residues.

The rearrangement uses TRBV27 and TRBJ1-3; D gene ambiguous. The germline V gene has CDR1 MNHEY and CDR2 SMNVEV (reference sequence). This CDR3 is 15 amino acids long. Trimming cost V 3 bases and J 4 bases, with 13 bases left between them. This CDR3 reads CASSFDKSEGNTIYF. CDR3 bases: TGTGCCAGCAGTTTTGACAAGTCAGAAGGAAACACCATATATTTT.

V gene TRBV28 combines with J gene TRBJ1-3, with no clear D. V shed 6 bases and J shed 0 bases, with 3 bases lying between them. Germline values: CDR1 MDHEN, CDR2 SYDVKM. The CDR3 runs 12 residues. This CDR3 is CASSFSGNTIYF. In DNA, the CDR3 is TGTGCCAGCAGCTTCTCTGGAAACACCATATATTTT.

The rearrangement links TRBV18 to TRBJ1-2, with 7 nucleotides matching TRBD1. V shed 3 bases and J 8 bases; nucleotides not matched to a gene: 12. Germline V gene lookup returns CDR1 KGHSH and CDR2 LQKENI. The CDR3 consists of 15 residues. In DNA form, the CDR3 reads TGTGCCAGCTCACCCCGTGAGGGGGCTACGAGAGGCTACACCTTC. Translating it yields CASSPREGATRGYTF.

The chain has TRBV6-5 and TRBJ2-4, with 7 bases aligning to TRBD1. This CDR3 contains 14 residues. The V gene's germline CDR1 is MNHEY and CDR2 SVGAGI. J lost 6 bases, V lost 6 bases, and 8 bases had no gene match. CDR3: CASSRFTGVNIQYF. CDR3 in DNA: TGTGCCAGCAGCCGCTTCACAGGGGTAAACATTCAGTACTTC.

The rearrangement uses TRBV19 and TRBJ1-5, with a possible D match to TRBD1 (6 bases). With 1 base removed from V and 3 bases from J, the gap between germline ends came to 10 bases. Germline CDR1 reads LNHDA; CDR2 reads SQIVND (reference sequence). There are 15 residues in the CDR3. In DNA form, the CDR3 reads TGTGCCAGTAGTATAGTGGGGGGGCCCAATCAGCCCCAGCATTTT. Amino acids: CASSIVGGPNQPQHF. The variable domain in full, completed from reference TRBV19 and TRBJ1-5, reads DGGITQSPKYLFRKEGQNVTLSCEQNLNHDAMYWYRQDPGQGLRLIYYSQIVNDFQKGDIAEGYSVSREKKESFPLTVTSAQKNPTAFYLCASSIVGGPNQPQHFGDGTRLSIL.

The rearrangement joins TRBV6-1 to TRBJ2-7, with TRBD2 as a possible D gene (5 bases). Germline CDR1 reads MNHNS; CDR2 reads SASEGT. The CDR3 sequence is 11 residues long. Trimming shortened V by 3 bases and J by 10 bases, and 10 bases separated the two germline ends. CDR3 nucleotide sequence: TGTGCCAGCAGTGATACCGGGATCCAGTACTTC. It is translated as CASSDTGIQYF.

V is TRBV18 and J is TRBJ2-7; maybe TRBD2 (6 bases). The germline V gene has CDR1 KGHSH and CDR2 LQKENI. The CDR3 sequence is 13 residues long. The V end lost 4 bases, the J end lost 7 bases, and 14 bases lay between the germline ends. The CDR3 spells CASSLREGGEQYF. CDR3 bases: TGTGCCAGCTCACTGCGGGAAGGTGGTGAGCAGTACTTC.

The DNA for the CDR3 is TGCGCCAGCAGCTTGGCGGGGGGCCATGGCTACACCTTC. Protein: CASSLAGGHGYTF. The chain uses TRBV5-1 and TRBJ1-2; D perhaps matches TRBD1 (6 bases). Trimming removed 0 bases from V and 6 bases from J, with 9 bases in between. Per germline, CDR1 SGHRS and CDR2 YFSETQ. The CDR3 is 13 amino acids.

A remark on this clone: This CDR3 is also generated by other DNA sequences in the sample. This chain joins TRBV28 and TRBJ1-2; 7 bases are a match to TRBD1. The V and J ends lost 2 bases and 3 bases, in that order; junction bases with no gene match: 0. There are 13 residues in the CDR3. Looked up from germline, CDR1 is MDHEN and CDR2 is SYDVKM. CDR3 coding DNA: TGTGCCAGCAGTTTAGACAGGGACTATGGCTACACCTTC. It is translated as CASSLDRDYGYTF.

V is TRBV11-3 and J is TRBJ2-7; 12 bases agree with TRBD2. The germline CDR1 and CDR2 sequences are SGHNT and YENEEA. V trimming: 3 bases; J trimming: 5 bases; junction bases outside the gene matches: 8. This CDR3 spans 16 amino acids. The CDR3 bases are TGTGCCAGCAGCTTCCGGACTAGCGGGGCAGGCCACGAGCAGTACTTC. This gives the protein CASSFRTSGAGHEQYF.

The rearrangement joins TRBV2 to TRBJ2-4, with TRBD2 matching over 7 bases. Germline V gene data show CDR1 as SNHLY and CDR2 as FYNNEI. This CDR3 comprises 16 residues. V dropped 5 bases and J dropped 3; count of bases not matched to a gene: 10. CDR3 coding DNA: TGTGCCAGCAGTAGGGAGGGGTTAGGAGGCAAAAACATTCAGTACTTC. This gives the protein CASSREGLGGKNIQYF.

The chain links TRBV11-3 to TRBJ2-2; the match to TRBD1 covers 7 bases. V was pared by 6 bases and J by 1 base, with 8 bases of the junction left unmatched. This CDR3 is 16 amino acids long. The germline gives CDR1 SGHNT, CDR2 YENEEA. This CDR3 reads CASRGRGRGNTGELFF. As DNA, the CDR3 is TGTGCCAGCAGGGGAAGGGGGCGCGGGAACACCGGGGAGCTGTTTTTT.

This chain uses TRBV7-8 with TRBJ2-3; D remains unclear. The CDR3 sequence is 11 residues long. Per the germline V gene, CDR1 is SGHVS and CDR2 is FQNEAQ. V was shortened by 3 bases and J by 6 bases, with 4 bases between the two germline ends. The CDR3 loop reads CASSFSDTQYF. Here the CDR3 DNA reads TGTGCCAGCAGCTTTAGTGATACGCAGTATTTT.

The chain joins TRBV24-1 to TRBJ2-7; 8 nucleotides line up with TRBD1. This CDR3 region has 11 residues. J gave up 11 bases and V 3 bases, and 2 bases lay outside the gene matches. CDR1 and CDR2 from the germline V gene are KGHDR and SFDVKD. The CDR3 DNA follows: TGTGCCACCAGTGATCTGGACAGGGAGTACTTC. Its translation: CATSDLDREYF.

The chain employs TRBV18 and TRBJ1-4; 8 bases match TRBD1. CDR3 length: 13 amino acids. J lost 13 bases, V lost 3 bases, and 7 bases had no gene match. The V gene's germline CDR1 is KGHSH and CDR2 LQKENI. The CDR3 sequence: CASSPNGQGGLFF. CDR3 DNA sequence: TGTGCCAGCTCACCGAACGGACAGGGAGGACTGTTTTTT.

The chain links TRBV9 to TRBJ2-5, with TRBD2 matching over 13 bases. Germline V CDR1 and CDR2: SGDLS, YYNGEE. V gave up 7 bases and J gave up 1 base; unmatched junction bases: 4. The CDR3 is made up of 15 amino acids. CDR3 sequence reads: CASGRTSGSQETQYF. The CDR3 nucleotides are TGTGCCAGCGGCAGGACTAGCGGGAGCCAAGAGACCCAGTACTTC.

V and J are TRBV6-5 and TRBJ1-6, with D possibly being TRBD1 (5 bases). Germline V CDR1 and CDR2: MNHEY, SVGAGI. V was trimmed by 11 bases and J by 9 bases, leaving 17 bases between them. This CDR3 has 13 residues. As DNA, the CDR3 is TGTGCCTCCTCCAGGGTAAACGGTTCACCCCTCCACTTT. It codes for CASSRVNGSPLHF.

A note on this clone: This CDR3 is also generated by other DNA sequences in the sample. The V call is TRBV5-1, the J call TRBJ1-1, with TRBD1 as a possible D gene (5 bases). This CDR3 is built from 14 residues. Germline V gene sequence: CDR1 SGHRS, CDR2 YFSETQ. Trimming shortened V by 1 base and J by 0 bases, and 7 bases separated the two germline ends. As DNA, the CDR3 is TGCGCCAGCAGCTTGACAGGCATGAACACTGAAGCTTTCTTT. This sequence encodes CASSLTGMNTEAFF.

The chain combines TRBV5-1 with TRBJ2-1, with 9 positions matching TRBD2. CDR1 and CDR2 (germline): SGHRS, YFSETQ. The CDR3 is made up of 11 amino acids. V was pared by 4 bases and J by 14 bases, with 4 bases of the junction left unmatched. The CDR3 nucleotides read TGCGCCAGCAGCGCTAGCGGGGTTGAGTTCTTC. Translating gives CASSASGVEFF.

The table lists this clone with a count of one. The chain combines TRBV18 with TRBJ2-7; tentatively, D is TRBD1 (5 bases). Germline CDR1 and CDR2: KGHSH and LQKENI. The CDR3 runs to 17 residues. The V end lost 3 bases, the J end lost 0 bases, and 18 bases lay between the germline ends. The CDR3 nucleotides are TGTGCCAGCTCACCCTATATCAGGGCGACGAGCTCCTACGAGCAGTACTTC. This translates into CASSPYIRATSSYEQYF.

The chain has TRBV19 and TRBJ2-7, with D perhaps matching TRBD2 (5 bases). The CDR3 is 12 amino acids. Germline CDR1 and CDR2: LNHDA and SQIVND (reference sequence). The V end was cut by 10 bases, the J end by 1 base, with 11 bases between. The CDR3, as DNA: TGTGCCACCACGGGCGGGTCCTACGAGCAGTACTTC. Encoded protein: CATTGGSYEQYF.

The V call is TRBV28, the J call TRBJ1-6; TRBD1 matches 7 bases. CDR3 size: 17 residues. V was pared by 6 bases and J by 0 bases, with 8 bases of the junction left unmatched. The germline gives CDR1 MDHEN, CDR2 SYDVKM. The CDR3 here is CASRSGQSSSYNSPLHF. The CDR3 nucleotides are TGTGCCAGCAGATCGGGACAGTCGAGCTCCTATAATTCACCCCTCCACTTT. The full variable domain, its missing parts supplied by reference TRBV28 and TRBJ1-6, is DVKVTQSSRYLVKRTGEKVFLECVQDMDHENMFWYRQDPGLGLRLIYFSYDVKMKEKGDIPEGYSVSREKKERFSLILESASTNQTSMYLCASRSGQSSSYNSPLHFGNGTRLTVT.